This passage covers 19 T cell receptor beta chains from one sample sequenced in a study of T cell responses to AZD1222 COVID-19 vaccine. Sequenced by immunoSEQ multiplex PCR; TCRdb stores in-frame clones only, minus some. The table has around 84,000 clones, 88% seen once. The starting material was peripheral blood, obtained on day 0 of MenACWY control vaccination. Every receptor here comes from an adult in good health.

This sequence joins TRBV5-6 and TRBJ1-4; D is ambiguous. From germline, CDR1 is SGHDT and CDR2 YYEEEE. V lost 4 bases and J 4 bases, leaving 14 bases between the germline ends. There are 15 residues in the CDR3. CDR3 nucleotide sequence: TGTGCCAGCAGCCGAGAAGTAGAGCATAATGAAAAACTGTTTTTT. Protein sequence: CASSREVEHNEKLFF.

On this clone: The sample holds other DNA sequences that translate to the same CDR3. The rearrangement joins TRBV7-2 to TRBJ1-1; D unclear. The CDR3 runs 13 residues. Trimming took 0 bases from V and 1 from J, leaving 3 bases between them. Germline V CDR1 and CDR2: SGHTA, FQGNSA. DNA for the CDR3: TGTGCCAGCAGCTTAGCAGCGAACACTGAAGCTTTCTTT. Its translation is CASSLAANTEAFF.

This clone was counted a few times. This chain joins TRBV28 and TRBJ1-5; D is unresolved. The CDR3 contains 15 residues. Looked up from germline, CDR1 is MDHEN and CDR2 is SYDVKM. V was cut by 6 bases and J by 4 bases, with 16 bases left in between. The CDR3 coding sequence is TGTGCCAGCAGGAAACGGTTGACACAAAATCAGCCCCAGCATTTT. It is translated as CASRKRLTQNQPQHF.

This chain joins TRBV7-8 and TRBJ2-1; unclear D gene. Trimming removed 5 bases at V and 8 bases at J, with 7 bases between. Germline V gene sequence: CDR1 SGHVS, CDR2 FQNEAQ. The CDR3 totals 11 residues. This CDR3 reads CASSPVDEQFF. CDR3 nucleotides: TGTGCCAGCAGCCCGGTGGATGAGCAGTTCTTC.

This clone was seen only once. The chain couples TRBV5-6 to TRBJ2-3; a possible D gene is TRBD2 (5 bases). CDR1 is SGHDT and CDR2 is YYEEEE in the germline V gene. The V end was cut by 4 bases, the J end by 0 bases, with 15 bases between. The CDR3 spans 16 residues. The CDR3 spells CASSAGLSPSTDTQYF. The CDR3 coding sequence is TGTGCCAGCAGCGCAGGACTGAGCCCTAGCACAGATACGCAGTATTTT.

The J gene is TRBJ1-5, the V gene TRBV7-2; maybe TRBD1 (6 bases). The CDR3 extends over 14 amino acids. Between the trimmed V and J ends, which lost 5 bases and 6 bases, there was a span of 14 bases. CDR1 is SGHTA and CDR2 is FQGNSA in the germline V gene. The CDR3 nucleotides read TGTGCCAGCAGCCAACAGGGAGGGGGTCAGCCCCAGCATTTT. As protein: CASSQQGGGQPQHF. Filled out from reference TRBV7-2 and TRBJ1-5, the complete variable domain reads GAGVSQSPSNKVTEKGKDVELRCDPISGHTALYWYRQSLGQGLEFLIYFQGNSAPDKSGLPSDRFSAERTGGSVSTLTIQRTQQEDSAVYLCASSQQGGGQPQHFGDGTRLSIL.

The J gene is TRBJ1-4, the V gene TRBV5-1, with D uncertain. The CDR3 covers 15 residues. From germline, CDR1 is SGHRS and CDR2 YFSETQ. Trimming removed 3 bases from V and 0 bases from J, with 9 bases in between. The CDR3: CASSSSTATNEKLFF. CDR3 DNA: TGCGCCAGCAGCTCGTCAACGGCAACTAATGAAAAACTGTTTTTT.

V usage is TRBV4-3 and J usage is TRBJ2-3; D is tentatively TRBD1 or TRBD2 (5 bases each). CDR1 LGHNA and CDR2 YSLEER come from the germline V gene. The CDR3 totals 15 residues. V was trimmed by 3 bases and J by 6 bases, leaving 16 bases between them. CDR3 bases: TGCGCCAGCAGCCACGCCCGGGACCCCGTGGATACGCAGTATTTT. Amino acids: CASSHARDPVDTQYF.

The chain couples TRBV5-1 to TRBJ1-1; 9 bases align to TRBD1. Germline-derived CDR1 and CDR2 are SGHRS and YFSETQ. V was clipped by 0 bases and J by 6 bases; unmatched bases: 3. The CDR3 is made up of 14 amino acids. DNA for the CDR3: TGCGCCAGCAGCTTGGACAGGGGGCGCGCTGAAGCTTTCTTT. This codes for CASSLDRGRAEAFF.

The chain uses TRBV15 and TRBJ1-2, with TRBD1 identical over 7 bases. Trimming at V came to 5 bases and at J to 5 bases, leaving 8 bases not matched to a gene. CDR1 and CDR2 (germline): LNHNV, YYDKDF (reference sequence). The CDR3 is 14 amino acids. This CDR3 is CATSPRRGLYGYTF. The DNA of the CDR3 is TGTGCCACCAGCCCTCGTAGGGGGCTGTATGGCTACACCTTC.

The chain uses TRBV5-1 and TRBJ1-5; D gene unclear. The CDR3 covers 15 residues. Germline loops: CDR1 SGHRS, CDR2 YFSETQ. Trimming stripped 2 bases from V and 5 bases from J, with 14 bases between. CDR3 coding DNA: TGCGCCAGCAGCTTAGGCAGTGGGTATGATCAGCCCCAGCATTTT. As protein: CASSLGSGYDQPQHF. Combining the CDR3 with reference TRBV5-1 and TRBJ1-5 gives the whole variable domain KAGVTQTPRYLIKTRGQQVTLSCSPISGHRSVSWYQQTPGQGLQFLFEYFSETQRNKGNFPGRFSGRQFSNSRSEMNVSTLELGDSALYLCASSLGSGYDQPQHFGDGTRLSIL.

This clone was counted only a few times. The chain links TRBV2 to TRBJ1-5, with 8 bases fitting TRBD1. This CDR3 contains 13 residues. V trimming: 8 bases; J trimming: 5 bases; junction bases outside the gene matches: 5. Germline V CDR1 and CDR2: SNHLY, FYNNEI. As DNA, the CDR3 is TGTGCCAGCCAAGACAGGGGTCATCAGCCCCAGCATTTT. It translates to CASQDRGHQPQHF.

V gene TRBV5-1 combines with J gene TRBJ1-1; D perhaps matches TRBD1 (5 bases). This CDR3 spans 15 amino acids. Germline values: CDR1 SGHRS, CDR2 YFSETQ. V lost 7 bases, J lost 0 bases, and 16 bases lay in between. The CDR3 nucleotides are TGCGCCAGCTCCAACCCCGGGACGGTGAACACTGAAGCTTTCTTT. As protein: CASSNPGTVNTEAFF.

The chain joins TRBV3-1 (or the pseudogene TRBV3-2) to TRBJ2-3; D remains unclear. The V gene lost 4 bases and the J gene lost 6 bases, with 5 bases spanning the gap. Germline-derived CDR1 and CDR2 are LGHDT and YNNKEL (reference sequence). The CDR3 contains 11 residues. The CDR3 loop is CASSRRDTQYF. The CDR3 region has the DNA TGTGCCAGCAGCCGCCGGGATACGCAGTATTTT.

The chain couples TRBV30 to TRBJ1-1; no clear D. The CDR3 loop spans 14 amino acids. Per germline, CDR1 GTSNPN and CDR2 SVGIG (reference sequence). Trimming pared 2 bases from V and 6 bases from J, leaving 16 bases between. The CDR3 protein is CAWSPARRWAEAFF. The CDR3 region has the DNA TGTGCCTGGAGTCCGGCAAGGAGGTGGGCTGAAGCTTTCTTT.

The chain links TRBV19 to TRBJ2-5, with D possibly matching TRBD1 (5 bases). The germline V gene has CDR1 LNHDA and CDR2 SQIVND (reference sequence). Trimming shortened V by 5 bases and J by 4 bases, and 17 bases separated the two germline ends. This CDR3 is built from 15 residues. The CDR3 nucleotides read TGTGCCAGTAGTGGTACAGGTGCTGTAGGAGAGACCCAGTACTTC. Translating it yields CASSGTGAVGETQYF.

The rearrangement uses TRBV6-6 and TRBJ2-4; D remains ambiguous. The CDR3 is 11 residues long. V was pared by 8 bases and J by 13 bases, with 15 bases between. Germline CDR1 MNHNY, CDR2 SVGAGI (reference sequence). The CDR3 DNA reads TGTGCCAGCGCCTACGCCGGGTTGCAGTACTTC. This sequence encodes CASAYAGLQYF.

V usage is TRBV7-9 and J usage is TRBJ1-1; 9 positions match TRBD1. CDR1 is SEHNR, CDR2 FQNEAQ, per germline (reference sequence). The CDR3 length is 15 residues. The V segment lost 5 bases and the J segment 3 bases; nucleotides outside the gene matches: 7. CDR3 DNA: TGTGCCAGCAGCAGCACAGGGGGCGCGGACACTGAAGCTTTCTTT. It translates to CASSSTGGADTEAFF.

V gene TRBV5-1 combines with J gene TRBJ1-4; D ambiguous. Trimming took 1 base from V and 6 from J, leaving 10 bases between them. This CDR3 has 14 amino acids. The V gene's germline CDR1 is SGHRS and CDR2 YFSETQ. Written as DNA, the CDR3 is TGCGCCAGCAGCTTGACGGGGTTCGATGAAAAACTGTTTTTT. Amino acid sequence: CASSLTGFDEKLFF.